A single sample gave rise to the 4 T cell receptor beta chains below, sequenced in a study of cytomegalovirus exposure and HLA in healthy donors. PCR amplification relied on 60 Vbeta primers (plus 13 Jbeta primers). Method: immunoSEQ multiplex PCR; TCRdb's copy keeps in-frame clones and lacks some. The table has around 130,000 clones, 85% to 90% seen once. Sequenced material: PBMCs. All receptors derive from a woman aged 25 to 39 in good health and CMV-seropositive.

The V and J genes are TRBV30 and TRBJ1-1, with a tentative D call TRBD1 (5 bases). V lost 0 bases and J 7 bases, leaving 12 bases between the germline ends. In germline, CDR1 is GTSNPN, CDR2 SVGIG (reference sequence). The CDR3 totals 13 residues. Written as DNA, the CDR3 is TGTGCCTGGAGTGTACAGGCGGGGAGTGAAGCTTTCTTT. Its protein product is CAWSVQAGSEAFF.

This chain connects TRBV19 to TRBJ2-5, with 8 bases lining up with TRBD1. This CDR3 is 14 amino acids long. Germline-derived CDR1 and CDR2 are LNHDA and SQIVND (reference sequence). The V gene end was trimmed by 9 bases and the J gene end by 5 bases; junction bases not matched to a gene: 11. The CDR3 DNA reads TGTGCCAGCGGGAAACAGGGGGAGGTGGAGACCCAGTACTTC. Protein product: CASGKQGEVETQYF.

DNA for the CDR3: TGCGCCAGCAGCTTGGGGAGGGACACTGAAGCTTTCTTT. Protein sequence: CASSLGRDTEAFF. The V call is TRBV10-1, the J call TRBJ1-1; D is unclear. CDR3 length equals 13 residues. Germline CDR1 reads WNHNN; CDR2 reads SYGVQD (reference sequence). The germline V and J ends were trimmed by 6 bases and 3 bases, with 11 bases remaining between them.

The chain has TRBV20-1 and TRBJ1-1; D not resolved. The germline V gene has CDR1 DFQATT and CDR2 SNEGSKA (reference sequence). This CDR3 spans 11 amino acids. V was cut by 7 bases and J by 7 bases, with 13 bases left in between. For the CDR3, the DNA is TGCAGTGAAAATAGGGAGCATGAAGCTTTCTTT. Its translation: CSENREHEAFF.